This T cell receptor beta chain was sequenced in a study of T cell repertoires in cytomegalovirus infection. Study-level background: Matching HLA type, along with CMV infection, was indicated by public TCR beta signatures.

This clonotype was counted many times. No antigen is known for it. Broader study findings: It was HLA-C-restricted CMV-specific TCR beta clonotypes that dominated the response ex vivo.

Germline-derived CDR1 and CDR2 are SGHTA and FQGNSA. This CDR3 region has 16 residues. The trim removed 5 bases at V and 3 bases at J, leaving 7 bases unmatched. TCRdb reanalysed the reads using MiXCR and keeps one entry per CDR3 protein. In the table there are a few hundred thousand distinct CDR3 sequences, approximately 40% of which are singletons. This specimen was cultured PBMCs, taken from culture after CMV antigen stimulation. The receptor was derived from a human donor in good health (CMV status not recorded). Some clones in this sample may be carry-over from other donors' samples. This chain connects TRBV7-2 to TRBJ2-1, with 10 bases aligning to TRBD2. The CDR3: CASSPSQRGGYNEQFF. CDR3 nucleotide sequence: TGTGCCAGCAGCCCCTCCCAGCGGGGGGGCTACAATGAGCAGTTCTTC.